Listed below are T cell receptor beta chains from one sample, sequenced in a study of shared clonotypes between healthy human individuals. Data came from immunoSEQ multiplex PCR; TCRdb stores just in-frame clones and leaves some out. This table holds about 490,000 clones, less than 80% found once. What was sequenced was PBMCs. Source of these receptors: a woman in her 40s in good health. Some clones in this sample may be carry-over from other donors' samples. The CDR3 runs from the conserved cysteine through the conserved F or W. A D gene is named only where the DNA matches it firmly. Only some rows state a clone size, as once, few, many or a class for expanded clones.

J: TRBJ2-1; D: TRBD1; V: TRBV5-1; length: 15; size: once; DNA: TGCGCCAGCAGCTCGACAGGGGGCTCCTACAATGAGCAGTTCTTC; CDR3: CASSSTGGSYNEQFF
J: TRBJ2-7; D: .; V: TRBV7-2; length: 14; size: .; DNA: TGTGCCAGCAGCCCCCCGGGCGGGATCTACGAGCAGTACTTC; CDR3: CASSPPGGIYEQYF
J: TRBJ2-3; D: .; V: TRBV27; length: 14; size: few; DNA: TGTGCCAGCAAGTCGGGGTCTAGCACAGATACGCAGTATTTT; CDR3: CASKSGSSTDTQYF
J: TRBJ2-2; D: TRBD2; V: TRBV10-3; length: 14; size: .; DNA: TGTGCCATCCAACGGGAGGAATACACCGGGGAGCTGTTTTTT; CDR3: CAIQREEYTGELFF
J: TRBJ1-6; D: .; V: TRBV30; length: 14; size: .; DNA: TGTGCCTGGAGGGGGTTTACCTATAATTCACCCCTCCACTTT; CDR3: CAWRGFTYNSPLHF
J: TRBJ2-1; D: .; V: TRBV5-6; length: 16; size: .; DNA: TGTGCCAGCAGCTTGTGGGGAGCCACCTCCTACAATGAGCAGTTCTTC; CDR3: CASSLWGATSYNEQFF
J: TRBJ1-1; D: .; V: TRBV19; length: 13; size: .; DNA: TGTGCCAGTAGTATGGGGGAGTTTTTTGAAGCTTTCTTT; CDR3: CASSMGEFFEAFF
J: TRBJ2-2; D: TRBD2; V: TRBV4-1; length: 17; size: .; DNA: TGCGCCAGCAGCCATAAACCGGGACTAGCGGGACCCGGGGAGCTGTTTTTT; CDR3: CASSHKPGLAGPGELFF
J: TRBJ2-7; D: TRBD1; V: TRBV9; length: 15; size: .; DNA: TGTGCCAGCAGCGACACGGACAGGGATTTCTACGAGCAGTACTTC; CDR3: CASSDTDRDFYEQYF
J: TRBJ1-2; D: .; V: TRBV7-2; length: 14; size: few; DNA: TGTGCCAGCAGGTGGCGTATGTCCAACTATGGCTACACCTTC; CDR3: CASRWRMSNYGYTF
J: TRBJ2-7; D: .; V: TRBV28; length: 15; size: .; DNA: TGTGCCAGCAGTTCAACGCGGAATTACTCCTACGAGCAGTACTTC; CDR3: CASSSTRNYSYEQYF
J: TRBJ2-5; D: .; V: TRBV9; length: 15; size: few; DNA: TGTGCCAGCCGCCGATTTGGGGGCAGGGAAGAGACCCAGTACTTC; CDR3: CASRRFGGREETQYF
J: TRBJ2-5; D: .; V: TRBV23-1; length: 14; size: .; DNA: TGCGCCAGCAGTCCCCGCGGAGTTGAAGAGACCCAGTACTTC; CDR3: CASSPRGVEETQYF
J: TRBJ2-1; D: .; V: TRBV15; length: 17; size: .; DNA: TGTGCCACCAGCAGAGACAATCCGGGCGGGCACGGGAATGAGCAGTTCTTC; CDR3: CATSRDNPGGHGNEQFF
J: TRBJ2-5; D: .; V: TRBV9; length: 16; size: .; DNA: TGTGCCAGCAGCTCCCGCCCTGGGGACCACCAAGAGACCCAGTACTTC; CDR3: CASSSRPGDHQETQYF
J: TRBJ1-2; D: .; V: TRBV10-2; length: 16; size: .; DNA: TGCGCCAGCAGTGAGTCTTGGCAGGGAGGAAACTATGGCTACACCTTC; CDR3: CASSESWQGGNYGYTF
J: TRBJ2-2; D: TRBD1; V: TRBV10-2; length: 16; size: .; DNA: TGCGCCAGCAGCTGGGGACAGGGCCTAAACACCGGGGAGCTGTTTTTT; CDR3: CASSWGQGLNTGELFF
J: TRBJ2-7; D: .; V: TRBV4-3; length: 14; size: few; DNA: TGCGCCAGCAGCTACCGATTGGGGGGCAACGAGCAGTACTTC; CDR3: CASSYRLGGNEQYF
J: TRBJ2-7; D: .; V: TRBV5-1; length: 14; size: .; DNA: TGCGCCAGCAGCTTGGACATCAGGGGCTACGAGCAGTACTTC; CDR3: CASSLDIRGYEQYF
J: TRBJ1-1; D: .; V: TRBV5-1; length: 18; size: .; DNA: TGCGCCAGCAGCTTAGGCCTTATCAAGACAGACATGAACACTGAAGCTTTCTTT; CDR3: CASSLGLIKTDMNTEAFF
J: TRBJ2-7; D: TRBD1; V: TRBV2; length: 14; size: .; DNA: TGTGCCAGCAGTGAACCCGGGACAGACTACGAGCAGTACTTC; CDR3: CASSEPGTDYEQYF
J: TRBJ2-7; D: TRBD2; V: TRBV18; length: 15; size: .; DNA: TGTGCCAGCTCACCGGGACTAGCGGGACCCGGCGAGCAGTACTTC; CDR3: CASSPGLAGPGEQYF
J: TRBJ2-1; D: .; V: TRBV28; length: 12; size: .; DNA: TGTGCCAGCAGAACCCCCGGCAATGAGCAGTTCTTC; CDR3: CASRTPGNEQFF
J: TRBJ2-1; D: .; V: TRBV19; length: 15; size: many; DNA: TGTGCCAGTAGTATAGGCCACAGGGTGGCAAATGAGCAGTTCTTC; CDR3: CASSIGHRVANEQFF
J: TRBJ1-1; D: .; V: TRBV6-1; length: 13; size: .; DNA: TGTGCCAGCAGTGAAGGGGCGAACACTGAAGCTTTCTTT; CDR3: CASSEGANTEAFF
J: TRBJ1-5; D: .; V: TRBV6-5; length: 14; size: .; DNA: TGTGCCAGCAGTTCCACAGGACTAAATCAGCCCCAGCATTTT; CDR3: CASSSTGLNQPQHF
J: TRBJ2-2; D: .; V: TRBV5-4; length: 12; size: .; DNA: TGTGCCAGCAGCTTAGCTACCGGGGAGCTGTTTTTT; CDR3: CASSLATGELFF
J: TRBJ2-5; D: TRBD2; V: TRBV10-2; length: 15; size: .; DNA: TGCGCCAGCAGTGCGGCTAGCGGGGGATCGGAGACCCAGTACTTC; CDR3: CASSAASGGSETQYF
J: TRBJ2-7; D: .; V: TRBV7-2; length: 13; size: many; DNA: TGTGCCAGCAGCTTGACCCATGGTTACGAGCAGTACTTC; CDR3: CASSLTHGYEQYF